This TCR beta chain appears in the sequencing data of a study of beta chain features in type 1 diabetes. One heparinised blood draw averaging about 116 mL was given by each donor. Sorting that relied on CD45RO/CCR7/CD25/CD127/CD95/CD27 yielded CD4+ naive, central memory, regulatory and stem cell-like memory cells. A word on this clone: The antigen remains unidentified.

Study-wide points: Shorter TCRB CDR3s, moderately but significantly so, were found in Type 1 diabetes patients in all four CD4+ subsets. It was possible that PCR favored shorter templates, equally so in patients and controls. Healthy donors had naive, central memory and Treg TCRB repertoires that appeared less similar than those seen among patients.

Trimming shortened V by 0 bases and J by 5 bases, and 5 bases separated the two germline ends. Germline assignment: CDR1 SGHRS and CDR2 YFSETQ. The CDR3 is 12 amino acids. What was sequenced were expressed TCRB transcripts, since all of the isolated RNA had been reverse transcribed. Libraries were prepared by immunoSEQ multiplex PCR; TCRdb keeps only in-frame clonotypes and omits some of them. The data show some 150,000 clones, with less than 15% seen just once and under 1.5% held by the top ten. This clonotype was obtained from a man aged 18-30 years with type 1 diabetes. The sequenced sample consisted of central memory CD4+ T cells from blood. V is TRBV5-1 and J is TRBJ2-5; the D is unclear. CDR3 protein: CASSLDSETQYF. CDR3 in DNA: TGCGCCAGCAGCTTGGATTCCGAGACCCAGTACTTC.